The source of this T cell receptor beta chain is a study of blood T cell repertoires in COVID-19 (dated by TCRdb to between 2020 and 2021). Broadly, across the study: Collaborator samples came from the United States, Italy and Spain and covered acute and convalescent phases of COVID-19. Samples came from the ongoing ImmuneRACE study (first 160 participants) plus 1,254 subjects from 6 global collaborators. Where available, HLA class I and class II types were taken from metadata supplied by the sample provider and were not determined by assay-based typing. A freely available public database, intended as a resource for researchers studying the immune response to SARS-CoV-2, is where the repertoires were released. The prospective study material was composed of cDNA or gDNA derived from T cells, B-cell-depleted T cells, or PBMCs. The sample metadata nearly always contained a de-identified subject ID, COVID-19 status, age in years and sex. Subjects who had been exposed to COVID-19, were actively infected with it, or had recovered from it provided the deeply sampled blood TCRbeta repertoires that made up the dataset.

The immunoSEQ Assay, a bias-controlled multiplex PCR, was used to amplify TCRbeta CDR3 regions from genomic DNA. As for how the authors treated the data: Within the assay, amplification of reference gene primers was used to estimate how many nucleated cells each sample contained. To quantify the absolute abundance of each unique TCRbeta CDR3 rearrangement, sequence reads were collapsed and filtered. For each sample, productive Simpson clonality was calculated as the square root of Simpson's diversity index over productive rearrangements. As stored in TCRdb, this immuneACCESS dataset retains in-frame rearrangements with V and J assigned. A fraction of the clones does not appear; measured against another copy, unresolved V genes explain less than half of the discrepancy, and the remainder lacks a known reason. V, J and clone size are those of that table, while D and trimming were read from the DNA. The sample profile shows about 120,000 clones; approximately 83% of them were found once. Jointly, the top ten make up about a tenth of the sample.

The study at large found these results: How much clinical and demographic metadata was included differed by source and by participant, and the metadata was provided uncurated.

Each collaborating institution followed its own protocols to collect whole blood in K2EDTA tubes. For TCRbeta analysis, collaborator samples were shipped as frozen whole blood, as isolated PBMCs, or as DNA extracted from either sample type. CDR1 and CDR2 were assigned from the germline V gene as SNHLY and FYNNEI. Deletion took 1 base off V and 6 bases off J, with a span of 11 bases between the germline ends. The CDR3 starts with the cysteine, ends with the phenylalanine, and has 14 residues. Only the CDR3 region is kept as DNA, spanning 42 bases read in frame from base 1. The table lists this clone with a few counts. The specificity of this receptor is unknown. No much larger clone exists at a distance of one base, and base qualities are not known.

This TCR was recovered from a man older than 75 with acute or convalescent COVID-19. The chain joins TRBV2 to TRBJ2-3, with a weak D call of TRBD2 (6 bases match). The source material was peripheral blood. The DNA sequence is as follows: TGTGCCAGCAGTGAAGGCGGGGTATCGGATACGCAGTATTTT. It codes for CASSEGGVSDTQYF.